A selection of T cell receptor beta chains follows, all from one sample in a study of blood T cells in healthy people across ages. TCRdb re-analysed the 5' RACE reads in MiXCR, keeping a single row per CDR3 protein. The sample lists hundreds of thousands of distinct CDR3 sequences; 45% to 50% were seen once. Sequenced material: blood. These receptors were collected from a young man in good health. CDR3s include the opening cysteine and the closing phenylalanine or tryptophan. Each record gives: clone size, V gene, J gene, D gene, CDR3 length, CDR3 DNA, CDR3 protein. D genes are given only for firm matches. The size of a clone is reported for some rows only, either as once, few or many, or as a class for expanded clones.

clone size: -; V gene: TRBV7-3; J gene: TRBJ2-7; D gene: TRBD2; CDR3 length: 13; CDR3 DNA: TGTGCCAGCAGCCGGGGAGGGACGGACGAGCAGTACTTC; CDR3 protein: CASSRGGTDEQYF
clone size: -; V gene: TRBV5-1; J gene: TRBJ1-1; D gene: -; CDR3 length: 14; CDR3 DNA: TGCGCCAGCAGCTTCGAAGGCGGAGGGACTGAAGCTTTCTTT; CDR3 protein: CASSFEGGGTEAFF
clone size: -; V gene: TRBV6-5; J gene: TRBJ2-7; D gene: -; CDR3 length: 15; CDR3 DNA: TGTGCCAGCAAGAGGACCGGGACGGACACCTACGAGCAGTACTTC; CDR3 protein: CASKRTGTDTYEQYF
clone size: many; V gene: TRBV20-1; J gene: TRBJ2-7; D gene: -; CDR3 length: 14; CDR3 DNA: TGCAGTGCGCAACCCAACAGCAATTCCTACGAGCAGTACTTC; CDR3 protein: CSAQPNSNSYEQYF
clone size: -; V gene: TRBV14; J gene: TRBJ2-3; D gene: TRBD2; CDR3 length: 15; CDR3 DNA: TGTGCCAGCAGCCAACCCGGACTAGCGTCAGATACGCAGTATTTT; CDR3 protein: CASSQPGLASDTQYF
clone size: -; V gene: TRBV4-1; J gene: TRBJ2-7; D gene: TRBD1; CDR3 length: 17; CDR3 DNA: TGCGCCAGCAGCAGAATAGTACAGGGGACGAGCTCCTACGAGCAGTACTTC; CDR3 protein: CASSRIVQGTSSYEQYF
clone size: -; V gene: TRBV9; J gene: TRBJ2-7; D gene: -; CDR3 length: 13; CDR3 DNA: TGTGCCAGCAGCGTCGCCAACCTCAATGAGCAGTACTTC; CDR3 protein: CASSVANLNEQYF
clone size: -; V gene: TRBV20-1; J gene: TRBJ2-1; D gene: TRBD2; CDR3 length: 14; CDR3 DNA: TGCAGTGTTAGCGGGGGGGCTGCCTACAATGAGCAGTTCTTC; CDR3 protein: CSVSGGAAYNEQFF
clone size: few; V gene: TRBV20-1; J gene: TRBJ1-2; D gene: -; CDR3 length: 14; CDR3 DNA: TGCAGTGCCAGAGTGGACAGAAGTAACTATGGCTACACCTTC; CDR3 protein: CSARVDRSNYGYTF
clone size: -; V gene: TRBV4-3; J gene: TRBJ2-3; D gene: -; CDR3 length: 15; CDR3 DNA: TGCGCCAGCAGCCAACAGGGAGGGGGCGAAGATACGCAGTATTTT; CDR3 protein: CASSQQGGGEDTQYF
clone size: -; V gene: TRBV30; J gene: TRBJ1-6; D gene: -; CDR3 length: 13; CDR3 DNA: TGTGCCTGGAGGACGGACTTTAATTCACCCCTCCACTTT; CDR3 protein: CAWRTDFNSPLHF
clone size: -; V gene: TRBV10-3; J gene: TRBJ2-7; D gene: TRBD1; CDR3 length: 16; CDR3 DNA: TGTGCCATCAAAGGGACCGGGACAGGGAGCTCCTACGAGCAGTACTTC; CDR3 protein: CAIKGTGTGSSYEQYF